Following are 9 T cell receptor beta chains from one sample sequenced in a study of monozygotic twins with inflammatory bowel disease. Each CDR3 protein gets one entry in TCRdb, which reprocessed the 5' RACE reads and gives no DNA. Recorded here are nearly 450,000 distinct CDR3 sequences; the top ten clones represent 2.4%. The sample was blood. Receptors were obtained from a human donor with ulcerative colitis or Crohn's disease, or a healthy co-twin of an affected twin (not recorded which).

The V gene is TRBV29-1, the J gene TRBJ2-3; TCRdb selects TRBD1, and the lack of DNA leaves this call unchecked. CDR1 SQVTM and CDR2 ANQGSEA come from the germline V gene. The CDR3 contains 15 residues. The chain's CDR3 is CSVPTAGGRADTQYF.

This chain connects TRBV6-2 or TRBV6-3 to TRBJ1-1; lacking DNA, the TRBD1 call made by TCRdb goes unchecked. The CDR3 is 14 amino acids. Germline V gene lookup returns CDR1 MNHEY and CDR2 SVGEGT. The CDR3 sequence is CASRDPGQGTEAFF.

This sequence joins TRBV20-1 and TRBJ2-7. CDR1 is DFQATT and CDR2 is SNEGSKA in the germline V gene (reference sequence). CDR3 length: 12 residues. The CDR3 spells CSARDYSYEQYF.

The chain is built from TRBV20-1 and TRBJ2-2. The CDR3 is 13 amino acids. Germline assignment: CDR1 DFQATT and CDR2 SNEGSKA (reference sequence). Here the CDR3 reads CSARLQTTGELFF.

J is TRBJ1-2 and V is TRBV3-1. CDR1 is LGHDT, CDR2 YNNKEL, per germline (reference sequence). This CDR3 is built from 19 residues. CDR3 protein: CASSQVRVLRGTIPYGYTF.

The chain uses TRBV12-3 or TRBV12-4 and TRBJ2-1; without DNA, the TCRdb call of TRBD1 cannot be checked. The CDR3 consists of 17 residues. CDR3 loop: CASSLAAGKSSYNEQFF.

V and J are TRBV27 and TRBJ2-1; with no DNA, the TCRdb D assignment of TRBD1 cannot be verified. Germline CDR1 reads MNHEY; CDR2 reads SMNVEV (reference sequence). The CDR3 loop spans 13 amino acids. The CDR3: CASSLRQGDEQFF.

The chain uses TRBV18 and TRBJ1-2; absent DNA, TCRdb's TRBD1 call cannot be checked. From germline, CDR1 is KGHSH and CDR2 LQKENI. The CDR3 length is 14 residues. The CDR3 spells CASTRQQGDYGYTF.

The J gene is TRBJ2-7, the V gene TRBV5-1; TCRdb indicates TRBD2, and absent DNA this call remains unverified. Germline lookup yields CDR1 SGHRS and CDR2 YFSETQ. The CDR3 loop spans 14 amino acids. The CDR3 protein is CASSLSGTPYEQYF.